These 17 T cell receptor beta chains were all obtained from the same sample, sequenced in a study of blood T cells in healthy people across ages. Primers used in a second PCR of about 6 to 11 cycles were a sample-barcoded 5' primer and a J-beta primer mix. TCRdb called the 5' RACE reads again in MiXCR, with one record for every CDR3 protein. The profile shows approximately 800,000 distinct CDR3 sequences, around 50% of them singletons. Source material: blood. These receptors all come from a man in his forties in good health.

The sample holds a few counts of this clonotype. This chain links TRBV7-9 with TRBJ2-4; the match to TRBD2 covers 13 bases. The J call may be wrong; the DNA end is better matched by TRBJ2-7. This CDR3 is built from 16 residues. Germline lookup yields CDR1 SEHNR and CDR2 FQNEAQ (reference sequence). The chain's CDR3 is CASSSGLAGPRGEQYF. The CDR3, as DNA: TGTGCCAGCAGCTCGGGACTAGCGGGACCTCGGGGCGAGCAGTACTTC.

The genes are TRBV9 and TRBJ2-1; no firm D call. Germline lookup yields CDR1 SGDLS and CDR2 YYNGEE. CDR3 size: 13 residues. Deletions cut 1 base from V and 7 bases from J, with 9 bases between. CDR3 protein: CASSVQQTNEQFF. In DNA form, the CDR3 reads TGTGCCAGCAGCGTACAACAGACGAATGAGCAGTTCTTC. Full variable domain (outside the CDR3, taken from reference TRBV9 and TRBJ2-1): DSGVTQTPKHLITATGQRVTLRCSPRSGDLSVYWYQQSLDQGLQFLIQYYNGEERAKGNILERFSAQQFPDLHSELNLSSLELGDSALYFCASSVQQTNEQFFGPGTRLTVL.

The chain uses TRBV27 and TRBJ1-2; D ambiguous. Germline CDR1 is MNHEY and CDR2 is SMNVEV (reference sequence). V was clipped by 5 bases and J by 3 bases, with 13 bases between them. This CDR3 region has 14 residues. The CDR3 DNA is TGTGCCAGCAGTCCAGAACTTCGCGACTATGGCTACACCTTC. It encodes CASSPELRDYGYTF.

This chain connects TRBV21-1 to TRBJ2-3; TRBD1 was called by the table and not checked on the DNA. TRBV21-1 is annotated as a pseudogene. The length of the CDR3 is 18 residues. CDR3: CASSKGDIGQGCGDTQYF. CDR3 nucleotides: TGTGCCAGCAGCAAAGGGGACATCGGACAGGGGTGCGGAGATACGCAGTATTTT.

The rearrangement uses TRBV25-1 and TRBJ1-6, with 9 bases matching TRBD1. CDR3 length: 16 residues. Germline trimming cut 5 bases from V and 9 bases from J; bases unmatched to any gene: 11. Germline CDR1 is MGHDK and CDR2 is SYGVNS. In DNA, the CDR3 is TGTGCCAGCAGTACCCGGACAGGGGTTGATATTTCACCCCTCCACTTT. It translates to CASSTRTGVDISPLHF.

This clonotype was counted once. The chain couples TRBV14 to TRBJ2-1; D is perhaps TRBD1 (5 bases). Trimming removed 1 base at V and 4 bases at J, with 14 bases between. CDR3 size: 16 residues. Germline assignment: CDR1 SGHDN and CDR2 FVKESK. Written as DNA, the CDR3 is TGTGCCAGCAGCCAAGTGGGGCGGACGGCTTACAATGAGCAGTTCTTC. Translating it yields CASSQVGRTAYNEQFF.

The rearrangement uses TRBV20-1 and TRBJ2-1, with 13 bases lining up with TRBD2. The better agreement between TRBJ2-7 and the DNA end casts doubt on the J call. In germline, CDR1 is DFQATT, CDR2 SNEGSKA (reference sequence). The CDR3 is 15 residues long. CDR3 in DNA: TGCAGTGCTAAGGGACTAGCGGGACTCTACAATGAGCAGTACTTC. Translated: CSAKGLAGLYNEQYF.

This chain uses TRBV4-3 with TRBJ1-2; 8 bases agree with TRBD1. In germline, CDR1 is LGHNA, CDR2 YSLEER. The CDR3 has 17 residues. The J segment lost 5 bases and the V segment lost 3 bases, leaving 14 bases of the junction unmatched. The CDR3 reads CASSQDRDVREQYGYTF. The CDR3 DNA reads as TGCGCCAGCAGCCAGGACAGGGATGTCAGAGAACAGTATGGCTACACCTTC.

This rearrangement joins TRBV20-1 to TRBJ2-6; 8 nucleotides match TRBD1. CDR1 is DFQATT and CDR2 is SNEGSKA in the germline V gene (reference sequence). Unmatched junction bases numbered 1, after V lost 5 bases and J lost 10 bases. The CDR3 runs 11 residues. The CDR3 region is CSARDRNVLTF. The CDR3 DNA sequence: TGCAGTGCTCGGGACAGGAACGTCCTGACTTTC.

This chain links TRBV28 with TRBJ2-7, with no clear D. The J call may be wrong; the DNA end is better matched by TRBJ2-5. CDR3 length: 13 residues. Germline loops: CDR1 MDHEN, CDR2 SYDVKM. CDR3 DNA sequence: TGTGCCAGCAGTCCTGAGTATGTATGGACCCAGTACTTC. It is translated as CASSPEYVWTQYF.

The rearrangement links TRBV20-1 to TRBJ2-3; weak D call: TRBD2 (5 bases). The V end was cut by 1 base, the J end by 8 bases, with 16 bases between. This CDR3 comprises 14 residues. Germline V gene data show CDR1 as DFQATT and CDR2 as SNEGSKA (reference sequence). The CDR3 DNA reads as TGCAGTGCTAGAGTACCCCTAGCATCAGGTACGCAGTATTTT. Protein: CSARVPLASGTQYF.

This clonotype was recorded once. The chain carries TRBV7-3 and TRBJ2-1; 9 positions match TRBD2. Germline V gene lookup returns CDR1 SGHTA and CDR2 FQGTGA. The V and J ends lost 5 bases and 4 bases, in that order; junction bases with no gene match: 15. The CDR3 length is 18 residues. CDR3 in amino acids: CASSPLRIGAGGYNEQFF. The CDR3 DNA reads TGTGCCAGCAGCCCCCTACGTATTGGAGCGGGGGGTTACAATGAGCAGTTCTTC. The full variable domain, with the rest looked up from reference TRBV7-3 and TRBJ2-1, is GAGVSQTPSNKVTEKGKYVELRCDPISGHTALYWYRQSLGQGPEFLIYFQGTGAADDSGLPNDRFFAVRPEGSVSTLKIQRTERGDSAVYLCASSPLRIGAGGYNEQFFGPGTRLTVL.

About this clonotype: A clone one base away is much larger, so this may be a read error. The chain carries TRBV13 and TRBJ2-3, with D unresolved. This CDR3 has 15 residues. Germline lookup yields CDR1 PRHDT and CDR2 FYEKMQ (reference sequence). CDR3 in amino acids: CASSLRLYRTDAQYF. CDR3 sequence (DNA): TGTGCCAGCAGCTTGAGGTTGTATCGCACAGATGCGCAGTATTTT.

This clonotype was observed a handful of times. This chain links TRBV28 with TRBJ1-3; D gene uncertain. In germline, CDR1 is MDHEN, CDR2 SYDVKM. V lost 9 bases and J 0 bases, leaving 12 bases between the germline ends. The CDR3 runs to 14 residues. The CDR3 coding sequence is TGTGCCAGGACACACGTAAGCTCTGGAAACACCATATATTTT. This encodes CARTHVSSGNTIYF.

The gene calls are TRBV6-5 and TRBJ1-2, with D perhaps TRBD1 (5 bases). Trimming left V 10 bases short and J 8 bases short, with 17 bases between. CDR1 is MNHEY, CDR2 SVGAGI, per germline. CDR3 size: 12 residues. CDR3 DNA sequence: TGTGCCACCTCTCGGGGCTTTGAAGGCTACACCTTC. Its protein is CATSRGFEGYTF.

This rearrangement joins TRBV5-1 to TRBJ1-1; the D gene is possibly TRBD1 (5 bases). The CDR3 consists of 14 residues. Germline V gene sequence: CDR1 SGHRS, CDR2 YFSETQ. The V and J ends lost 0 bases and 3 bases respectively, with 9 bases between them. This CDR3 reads CASSLEGMDTEAFF. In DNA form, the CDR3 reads TGCGCCAGCAGCTTGGAGGGGATGGACACTGAAGCTTTCTTT.

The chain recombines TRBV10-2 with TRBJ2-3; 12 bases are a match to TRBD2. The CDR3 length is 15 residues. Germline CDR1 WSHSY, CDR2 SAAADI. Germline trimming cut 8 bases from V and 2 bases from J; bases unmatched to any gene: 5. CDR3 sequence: CASVGLAGNTDTQYF. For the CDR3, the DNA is TGCGCCAGCGTGGGACTAGCGGGCAACACAGATACGCAGTATTTT.